This entry lists 10 T cell receptor beta chains sequenced from one sample in a study of CD8 T cells in ankylosing spondylitis. Study results and caveats: For ankylosing spondylitis blood, a TCR beta motif of roughly 8 highly homologous variants appeared characteristic.

These receptors have no identified antigens. One entry per CDR3 protein, called by TCRdb with MiXCR from the 5' RACE reads. The data contain approximately 400,000 distinct CDR3 sequences, roughly 18% of them singletons. The sample taken for sequencing was blood, either unsorted or a sorted T cell fraction (not recorded which). The receptors here all came from a male donor with ankylosing spondylitis.

This clonotype was found a few times. The V and J genes are TRBV5-1 and TRBJ2-2; maybe TRBD1 (6 bases). V was trimmed by 2 bases and J by 3 bases, leaving 14 bases between them. CDR1 SGHRS and CDR2 YFSETQ come from the germline V gene. The CDR3 length is 16 residues. Here the CDR3 reads CASSFRGQLDTGELFF. The DNA for the CDR3 is TGCGCCAGCAGCTTCCGCGGACAGCTAGACACCGGGGAGCTGTTTTTT.

The V call is TRBV12-3 or TRBV12-4, the J call TRBJ2-2; TRBD1 agrees at 8 bases. The CDR3 consists of 16 residues. V shed 6 bases and J 7 bases; nucleotides not matched to a gene: 13. The DNA for the CDR3 is TGTGCCAGCAGCCCCCCTCAGGCAGGGGGCCTCGGGGAGCTGTTTTTT. Protein product: CASSPPQAGGLGELFF.

This clonotype was recorded a few times. This chain links TRBV5-6 with TRBJ1-3, with D maybe TRBD1 (6 bases). The CDR3 is 14 amino acids. V was clipped by 1 base and J by 4 bases, with 9 bases between them. CDR1 is SGHDT and CDR2 is YYEEEE in the germline V gene. Here the CDR3 reads CASSLTGGGNTIYF. The CDR3 DNA is TGTGCCAGCAGCTTGACGGGGGGCGGAAACACCATATATTTT.

The table lists this clonotype with a count of one. The CDR3 nucleotides are TGTGCCAGCAGCTTAGTTGCGGGGGGGCCTTGGGAGCAGTACTTC. Translating gives CASSLVAGGPWEQYF. V is TRBV7-2 and J is TRBJ2-7; 9 bases agree with TRBD2. The CDR3 totals 15 residues. Germline assignment: CDR1 SGHTA and CDR2 FQGNSA. V trimming: 1 base; J trimming: 7 bases; junction bases outside the gene matches: 8. Looking up the rest from reference TRBV7-2 and TRBJ2-7 gives the full variable domain: GAGVSQSPSNKVTEKGKDVELRCDPISGHTALYWYRQSLGQGLEFLIYFQGNSAPDKSGLPSDRFSAERTGGSVSTLTIQRTQQEDSAVYLCASSLVAGGPWEQYFGPGTRLTVT.

The CDR3 here is CASRPRQGRAYEQYF. In DNA, the CDR3 is TGTGCCAGCAGGCCCAGACAGGGTCGCGCCTACGAGCAGTACTTC. V gene TRBV7-2 combines with J gene TRBJ2-7; 7 nucleotides match TRBD1. Germline V gene data show CDR1 as SGHTA and CDR2 as FQGNSA. V lost 6 bases and J lost 2; bases outside the gene matches: 10. This CDR3 spans 15 amino acids.

This clonotype was counted a few times. This chain joins TRBV7-9 and TRBJ1-3; D gene unclear. The germline gives CDR1 SEHNR, CDR2 FQNEAQ (reference sequence). This CDR3 contains 13 residues. V lost 5 bases and J lost 4, with 9 bases in between. The CDR3 reads CASSREVGNTIYF. The DNA of the CDR3 is TGTGCCAGCAGCCGGGAGGTCGGAAACACCATATATTTT.

This clonotype has a handful of counts. This rearrangement joins TRBV27 to TRBJ2-3; no firm D call. The CDR3 totals 15 residues. The germline CDR1 and CDR2 sequences are MNHEY and SMNVEV (reference sequence). V was trimmed by 3 bases and J by 2 bases, leaving 12 bases between them. CDR3: CASSFAYADTDTQYF. The CDR3 region has the DNA TGTGCCAGCAGTTTTGCGTACGCTGACACAGATACGCAGTATTTT.

The chain uses TRBV27 and TRBJ2-2; D is perhaps TRBD2 (6 bases). The ends were cut back, 1 base at V and 2 bases at J, with 17 bases in the middle. The CDR3 runs to 18 residues. The germline V gene encodes CDR1 MNHEY and CDR2 SMNVEV (reference sequence). In DNA, the CDR3 is TGTGCCAGCAGTTTATACCCCCCTAGCGCGGGAAACACCGGGGAGCTGTTTTTT. It yields the protein CASSLYPPSAGNTGELFF.

This clonotype was counted ten times or more. The chain joins TRBV27 to TRBJ2-3; 8 bases are a match to TRBD2. Trimming took 2 bases from V and 0 from J; bases not matched to a gene: 10. The CDR3 runs 18 residues. The germline V gene encodes CDR1 MNHEY and CDR2 SMNVEV (reference sequence). The CDR3 reads CASSLTSGGRGSTDTQYF. The CDR3 region has the DNA TGTGCCAGCAGTTTAACCAGCGGGGGCCGAGGGAGCACAGATACGCAGTATTTT.

Only a few counts were recorded for this clonotype. The chain carries TRBV12-3 or TRBV12-4 and TRBJ2-3, with D unclear. This CDR3 comprises 14 residues. V lost 7 bases to trimming and J lost 5 bases, with 16 bases between them. CDR3 loop: CASNSERAQDTQYF. In DNA, the CDR3 is TGTGCCAGCAATTCAGAACGCGCGCAAGATACGCAGTATTTT.